This entry lists 25 T cell receptor beta chains sequenced from one sample in a study of blood T cells in healthy people across ages. Primers used in a second PCR of about 7 to 12 cycles were a sample-barcoded 5' primer and a J-beta primer mix. Each CDR3 protein is one row after TCRdb ran MiXCR on the 5' RACE reads. The table has 910,000 or so distinct CDR3 sequences, approximately 50% seen once; the top ten hold 20% to 25%. Sequencing was performed on blood. The receptor set was obtained from a woman aged 60-75 years in good health.

This chain joins TRBV3-1 and TRBJ2-5; perhaps TRBD1 as D (5 bases). The CDR3 loop spans 14 amino acids. V lost 4 bases, J lost 4 bases, and 13 bases lay in between. Germline lookup yields CDR1 LGHDT and CDR2 YNNKEL (reference sequence). In DNA, the CDR3 is TGTGCCAGCAGCCCAAATAGACAGCTAGAGACCCAGTACTTC. This sequence encodes CASSPNRQLETQYF.

J is TRBJ2-5 and V is TRBV21-1; TRBD2, the table's D call, was not compared with the DNA. TRBV21-1 is shown as a pseudogene. This CDR3 contains 19 residues. CDR3 coding DNA: TGTGCCAGCAGCAAAGTAAAGGGACTAGCGGGAGGGTACCAAGAGACCCAGTACTTC. Protein: CASSKVKGLAGGYQETQYF.

This clonotype was recorded only once. The J gene is TRBJ1-2, the V gene TRBV28; D unresolved. The CDR3 is 14 amino acids. Germline CDR1 reads MDHEN; CDR2 reads SYDVKM. V was cut by 1 base and J by 4 bases, with 10 bases left in between. The CDR3 DNA reads as TGTGCCAGCAGTTTATCCTCCCGGGCCTATGGCTACACCTTC. Translation: CASSLSSRAYGYTF.

The rearrangement uses TRBV7-9 and TRBJ2-5; 13 nucleotides match TRBD2. Looked up from germline, CDR1 is SEHNR and CDR2 is FQNEAQ (reference sequence). This CDR3 region has 16 residues. The V and J ends lost 6 bases and 1 base, in that order; junction bases with no gene match: 5. The DNA for the CDR3 is TGTGCCAGCAGTTATGGACTAGCGGGGGTCCAAGAGACCCAGTACTTC. Translation: CASSYGLAGVQETQYF.

The sample holds a few counts of this clonotype. CDR3 loop: CSAPAGEVQETQYF. The CDR3, as DNA: TGCAGTGCCCCAGCGGGAGAAGTCCAAGAGACCCAGTACTTC. The chain is built from TRBV20-1 and TRBJ2-5; 8 bases map to TRBD2. The V gene's germline CDR1 is DFQATT and CDR2 SNEGSKA (reference sequence). The CDR3 totals 14 residues. V shed 6 bases and J 1 base; nucleotides not matched to a gene: 7.

This chain connects TRBV5-5 to TRBJ2-1; TRBD1 aligns across 7 bases. The CDR3 contains 20 residues. Germline V gives CDR1 SGHKS, CDR2 YYEKEE (reference sequence). J was trimmed by 3 bases and V by 2 bases; bases with no gene match: 20. The CDR3 is CASSLEGEPVYGQVYNEQFF. In DNA, the CDR3 is TGTGCCAGCAGCTTAGAGGGGGAACCGGTATATGGACAGGTCTACAATGAGCAGTTCTTC.

This clonotype showed up just a few times. This sequence joins TRBV29-1 and TRBJ2-5; a weak D match, TRBD1 (5 bases). CDR1 is SQVTM and CDR2 is ANQGSEA in the germline V gene. Trimming stripped 0 bases from V and 2 bases from J, with 10 bases between. The CDR3 covers 14 residues. The CDR3 DNA sequence: TGCAGCGTTGAAGATGGGGCGTGGCAAGAGACCCAGTACTTC. Amino acids: CSVEDGAWQETQYF.

This chain connects TRBV20-1 to TRBJ2-1, with 9 bases identical to TRBD2. Germline V gene lookup returns CDR1 DFQATT and CDR2 SNEGSKA (reference sequence). The trim removed 6 bases at V and 8 bases at J, leaving 11 bases unmatched. The CDR3 contains 14 residues. CDR3 loop: CSALLAGVGYEQFF. For the CDR3, the DNA is TGCAGTGCCTTATTAGCGGGAGTAGGCTATGAGCAGTTCTTC.

There are a few counts of this clonotype. The chain has TRBV20-1 and TRBJ1-5; 8 nucleotides agree with TRBD1. The CDR3 has 15 residues. J lost 6 bases, V lost 3 bases, and 10 bases had no gene match. Per germline, CDR1 DFQATT and CDR2 SNEGSKA (reference sequence). CDR3 amino acids: CSARPSGQGFQPQHF. In DNA, the CDR3 is TGCAGTGCTAGGCCCTCCGGACAGGGCTTTCAGCCCCAGCATTTT.

The chain uses TRBV6-5 and TRBJ1-6; D gene uncertain. Germline lookup yields CDR1 MNHEY and CDR2 SVGAGI. With 7 bases removed from V and 9 bases from J, the gap between germline ends came to 10 bases. The CDR3 runs to 12 residues. The CDR3 protein is CASTRGGSPLHF. CDR3 DNA: TGTGCCAGCACGCGAGGAGGTTCACCCCTCCACTTT.

The gene calls are TRBV15 and TRBJ2-6, with D unclear. CDR1 and CDR2 from the germline V gene are LNHNV and YYDKDF (reference sequence). This CDR3 contains 16 residues. Trimming removed 0 bases from V and 2 bases from J, with 8 bases in between. Here the CDR3 reads CATSRDSPAGANVLTF. DNA for the CDR3: TGTGCCACCAGCAGAGATTCCCCGGCTGGGGCCAACGTCCTGACTTTC.

The rearrangement uses TRBV7-8 and TRBJ2-1; weak D call: TRBD2 (5 bases). The V gene's germline CDR1 is SGHVS and CDR2 FQNEAQ. V dropped 0 bases and J dropped 4 bases, with 22 bases sitting between them. CDR3 length: 19 residues. This CDR3 is CASSLAPGYETSGYNEQFF. The CDR3 nucleotides read TGTGCCAGCAGCTTAGCACCGGGGTACGAAACTTCTGGATACAATGAGCAGTTCTTC.

This chain joins TRBV3-1 and TRBJ2-7; D call uncertain. CDR3 length: 13 residues. Trimming removed 4 bases from V and 0 bases from J, with 7 bases in between. Germline V gives CDR1 LGHDT, CDR2 YNNKEL (reference sequence). The CDR3 coding sequence is TGTGCCAGCAGCCCCAGCGTCTCCTACGAGCAGTACTTC. Amino acids: CASSPSVSYEQYF.

This chain uses TRBV25-1 with TRBJ2-1; TRBD2 aligns across 7 bases. Germline values: CDR1 MGHDK, CDR2 SYGVNS. CDR3 length: 15 amino acids. The V segment lost 4 bases and the J segment 3 bases; nucleotides outside the gene matches: 6. The CDR3 is CASSVSGTFYNEQFF. The DNA for the CDR3 is TGTGCCAGCAGTGTAAGCGGGACCTTCTACAATGAGCAGTTCTTC.

The rearrangement links TRBV5-1 to TRBJ2-5; 8 bases are a match to TRBD2. CDR1 and CDR2 (germline): SGHRS, YFSETQ. The CDR3 is made up of 15 amino acids. Unmatched junction bases numbered 4, after V lost 1 base and J lost 2 bases. The CDR3, as DNA: TGCGCCAGCAGCTTGACTAGCGGACAGCAAGAGACCCAGTACTTC. Its translation: CASSLTSGQQETQYF.

The genes are TRBV5-1 and TRBJ1-2; perhaps TRBD1 as D (5 bases). This CDR3 is 15 amino acids long. CDR1 and CDR2 (germline): SGHRS, YFSETQ. V lost 5 bases and J lost 0, with 14 bases in between. DNA of the CDR3: TGCGCCAGCAGGGTCTCCACAGGAGCTAACTATGGCTACACCTTC. Translated, it gives CASRVSTGANYGYTF.

The chain uses TRBV28 and TRBJ2-7; TRBD1 matches at 8 bases. Trimming at V came to 9 bases and at J to 1 base, leaving 11 bases not matched to a gene. Germline CDR1 MDHEN, CDR2 SYDVKM. The CDR3 has 15 amino acids. CDR3 sequence (DNA): TGTGCCAGTCCTCCACCGGGACAGGAGTCCTACGAGCAGTACTTC. Translated, it gives CASPPPGQESYEQYF. The variable domain in full, with the rest retrieved from reference TRBV28 and TRBJ2-7, is DVKVTQSSRYLVKRTGEKVFLECVQDMDHENMFWYRQDPGLGLRLIYFSYDVKMKEKGDIPEGYSVSREKKERFSLILESASTNQTSMYLCASPPPGQESYEQYFGPGTRLTVT.

CDR3 sequence: CASSIDSYYGYTF. The CDR3 DNA reads as TGTGCCAGTAGTATAGACAGCTACTATGGCTACACCTTC. The chain links TRBV19 to TRBJ1-2, with D unclear. The CDR3 has 13 amino acids. V lost 0 bases and J 3 bases, leaving 5 bases between the germline ends. Germline V gene data show CDR1 as LNHDA and CDR2 as SQIVND (reference sequence).

The rearrangement links TRBV30 to TRBJ2-5, with D perhaps matching TRBD1 (7 bases). The CDR3 is 13 residues long. Germline lookup yields CDR1 GTSNPN and CDR2 SVGIG (reference sequence). V lost 2 bases and J 13 bases, leaving 20 bases between the germline ends. This chain's CDR3 is CAWSTPAGGTSYF. Written as DNA, the CDR3 is TGTGCCTGGAGTACCCCGGCAGGGGGGACATCGTACTTC.

About this clonotype itself: A much more abundant neighbour one base away suggests this may be a read error. V gene TRBV29-1 combines with J gene TRBJ2-3; D is ambiguous. The CDR3 contains 13 residues. V lost 7 bases to trimming and J lost 0 bases, with 11 bases between them. Germline V CDR1 and CDR2: SQVTM, ANQGSEA. CDR3 sequence reads: CSAEVGSTDTQYF. The DNA of the CDR3 is TGCAGCGCTGAGGTCGGGAGCACAGATACGCAGTATTTT.

This clonotype was seen a few times. The CDR3 protein is CASRKGGSSQPQHF. CDR3 nucleotide sequence: TGTGCCAGCAGAAAAGGGGGTAGTAGTCAGCCCCAGCATTTT. The chain joins TRBV28 to TRBJ1-5; tentative D call: TRBD1 (6 bases). Trimming took off 6 bases at V and 6 bases at J, with 15 bases between the two ends. The germline CDR1 and CDR2 sequences are MDHEN and SYDVKM. The CDR3 extends over 14 amino acids.

The chain carries TRBV6-2 or TRBV6-3 and TRBJ1-5; D ambiguous. The V gene's germline CDR1 is MNHEY and CDR2 SVGEGT. This CDR3 has 12 residues. Trimming left V 8 bases short and J 7 bases short, with 12 bases between. DNA of the CDR3: TGTGCCAGCCGCGAAGTCAGGCAGCCCCAGCATTTT. Amino acid sequence: CASREVRQPQHF.

This clonotype was counted between two and nine times. The rearrangement joins TRBV6-1 to TRBJ2-7; 8 bases agree with TRBD1. Per the germline V gene, CDR1 is MNHNS and CDR2 is SASEGT. CDR3 length: 13 amino acids. Germline trimming cut 6 bases from V and 6 bases from J; bases unmatched to any gene: 7. In DNA, the CDR3 is TGTGCCAGCAGGTCCTCAGGGGGCGGCGAGCAGTACTTC. Translating it yields CASRSSGGGEQYF.

The chain couples TRBV10-3 to TRBJ2-1; D perhaps matches TRBD2 (6 bases). The V end lost 8 bases, the J end lost 2 bases, and 13 bases lay between the germline ends. Germline CDR1 ENHRY, CDR2 SYGVKD. The length of the CDR3 is 14 residues. This CDR3 is CAIRPGSPYNEQFF. CDR3 sequence (DNA): TGTGCCATCCGCCCCGGGAGTCCCTACAATGAGCAGTTCTTC.

This chain connects TRBV12-3 or TRBV12-4 to TRBJ1-5, with TRBD1 matching 10 bases. This CDR3 contains 15 residues. Unmatched junction bases numbered 12, after V lost 7 bases and J lost 9 bases. In nucleotides, the CDR3 is TGTGCCAGCAACTGGGGGACAGGGGAACTTGGGCCCCAGCATTTT. This gives the protein CASNWGTGELGPQHF.